This TCR beta chain was retrieved from a study of regulatory T cells in long-lasting Graves disease. Relying on iRepertoire HTBI primers and Arm-PCR of CDR3 regions, the team built TCR beta libraries. TCRdb passed the multiplex PCR reads through MiXCR, listing each CDR3 protein once. Of about 620,000 distinct CDR3 sequences in the sample, less than 20% were seen once. Described time point: newly diagnosed GD, antithyroid drugs for less than 3 months. The TCR library was made from RNA that had been extracted from PBMCs in TRIzol. With V trimmed by 3 bases and J by 11 bases, 6 bases remained unmatched. Germline values: CDR1 SNHLY, CDR2 FYNNEI. The CDR3 contains 13 residues. This clonotype appeared many times. This sample also belongs to another study, concerning T cells in Graves' hyperthyroidism and ophthalmopathy. This second study says: HTBI primers were used for first-round RT-PCR of the TCR CDR3.

This sequence was found in a young woman with Graves disease. This rearrangement joins TRBV2 to TRBJ1-1; 10 bases map to TRBD1. Here the sequenced sample was peripheral blood mononuclear cells (PBMCs), taken at new diagnosis, from a patient treated with antithyroid drugs. The CDR3 DNA reads TGTGCCAGCAGTGATATCGGGACAGGGGCCGCTTTCTTT. It translates to CASSDIGTGAAFF.